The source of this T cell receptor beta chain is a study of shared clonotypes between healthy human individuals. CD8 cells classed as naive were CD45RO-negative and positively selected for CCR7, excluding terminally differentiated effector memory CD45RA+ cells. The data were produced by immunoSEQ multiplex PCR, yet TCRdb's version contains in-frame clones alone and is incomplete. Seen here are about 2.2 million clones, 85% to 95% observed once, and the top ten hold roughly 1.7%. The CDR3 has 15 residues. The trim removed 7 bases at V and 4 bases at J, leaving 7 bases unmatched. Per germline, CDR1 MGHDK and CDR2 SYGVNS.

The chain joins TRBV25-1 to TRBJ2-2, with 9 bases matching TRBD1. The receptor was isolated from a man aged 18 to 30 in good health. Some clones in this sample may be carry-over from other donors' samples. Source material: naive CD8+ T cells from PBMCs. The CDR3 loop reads CASTYRGPGTGELFF. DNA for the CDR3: TGTGCCAGCACTTACAGGGGGCCGGGCACCGGGGAGCTGTTTTTT.